A selection of T cell receptor beta chains follows, all from one sample in a study of T cell repertoires in cytomegalovirus infection. These receptors' antigens are unknown. MiXCR, run by TCRdb on the reads, gives a single entry per CDR3 protein. The sample consists of fewer than 950,000 distinct CDR3 sequences, less than 35% of them appearing once. The source material was cultured CD8+ T cells from PBMCs, sampled from culture after CMV antigen stimulation. These receptor sequences come from a human donor in good health (CMV status not recorded). Some clones in this sample may be carry-over from other donors' samples. Both conserved end residues are part of each CDR3. Fields, in order: J gene, V gene, D gene, clone size, CDR3 protein, CDR3 DNA. D genes are given only for firm matches. Expanded clones are given a class, and other clones once, few, many or no size at all.

J: TRBJ1-6; V: TRBV15; D: -; size: -; CDR3: CATSRDRGVGSPLHF; DNA: TGTGCCACCAGCAGAGATAGGGGGGTCGGGTCACCCCTCCACTTT
J: TRBJ2-2; V: TRBV28; D: TRBD1; size: once; CDR3: CASRPTGESNTGELFF; DNA: TGTGCCAGCAGGCCAACAGGGGAGTCGAACACCGGGGAGCTGTTTTTT
J: TRBJ2-7; V: TRBV7-8; D: -; size: many; CDR3: CASSPRGRSSSYEQYF; DNA: TGTGCCAGCAGCCCCCGGGGGCGGTCTAGCTCCTACGAGCAGTACTTC
J: TRBJ1-1; V: TRBV7-9; D: TRBD1; size: many; CDR3: CASSLKTDRGVEAFF; DNA: TGTGCCAGCAGCTTAAAGACGGACAGGGGGGTTGAAGCTTTCTTT
J: TRBJ1-2; V: TRBV2; D: -; size: few; CDR3: CASSEGQGSYGYTF; DNA: TGTGCCAGCAGTGAAGGGCAGGGGAGCTATGGCTACACCTTC
J: TRBJ2-3; V: TRBV4-1; D: -; size: -; CDR3: CASSQAHRTVF; DNA: TGCGCCAGCAGCCAAGCCCACCGGACAGTTTTT
J: TRBJ1-5; V: TRBV5-6; D: -; size: -; CDR3: CASSWGGHQPQHF; DNA: TGTGCCAGCAGTTGGGGAGGGCACCAGCCCCAGCATTTT
J: TRBJ2-3; V: TRBV6-1; D: TRBD1; size: -; CDR3: CASSELDRATDTQYF; DNA: TGTGCCAGCAGTGAATTGGACAGGGCCACAGATACGCAGTATTTT
J: TRBJ2-1; V: TRBV7-2; D: TRBD1; size: many; CDR3: CASSDLDRAHEQFF; DNA: TGTGCCAGCAGCGACTTGGACAGGGCGCATGAGCAGTTCTTC
J: TRBJ2-1; V: TRBV12-3/TRBV12-4; D: -; size: many; CDR3: CASRALRRGNSYNEQFF; DNA: TGTGCCAGCAGAGCTCTGAGAAGGGGGAACTCCTACAATGAGCAGTTCTTC
J: TRBJ2-2; V: TRBV19; D: TRBD1; size: few; CDR3: CASSLGWTGNTGELFF; DNA: TGTGCCAGTAGTTTAGGCTGGACAGGGAACACCGGGGAGCTGTTTTTT
J: TRBJ2-1; V: TRBV29-1; D: TRBD2; size: few; CDR3: CSVEGSTGPPSGIQFF; DNA: TGCAGCGTTGAAGGAAGCACCGGGCCTCCTAGCGGCATACAGTTCTTC
J: TRBJ2-7; V: TRBV20-1; D: -; size: -; CDR3: CSANYEQYF; DNA: TGCAGCGCCAACTACGAGCAGTACTTC
J: TRBJ2-5; V: TRBV10-2; D: TRBD1; size: -; CDR3: CASKDRGEETQYF; DNA: TGCGCCAGCAAAGACAGGGGCGAAGAGACCCAGTACTTC
J: TRBJ2-5; V: TRBV4-1; D: -; size: few; CDR3: CASSQEGSQYF; DNA: TGCGCCAGCAGCCAAGAAGGGTCCCAGTACTTC
J: TRBJ2-2; V: TRBV6-5; D: -; size: few; CDR3: CASSSRRTVPNTGELFF; DNA: TGTGCCAGCAGCTCCCGGAGGACAGTACCGAACACCGGGGAGCTGTTTTTT
J: TRBJ2-4; V: TRBV14; D: -; size: few; CDR3: CASSSRQNIQYF; DNA: TGTGCCAGCAGCTCGCGGCAAAACATTCAGTACTTC
J: TRBJ1-1; V: TRBV4-1; D: -; size: -; CDR3: CASRPTDLDTEAFF; DNA: TGCGCCAGCAGGCCGACCGACCTGGACACTGAAGCTTTCTTT
J: TRBJ1-1; V: TRBV9; D: -; size: -; CDR3: CASSVGAENTEAFF; DNA: TGTGCCAGCAGCGTAGGCGCAGAGAACACTGAAGCTTTCTTT
J: TRBJ2-2; V: TRBV6-2/TRBV6-3; D: -; size: -; CDR3: CASRPLAGELFF; DNA: TGTGCCAGCAGACCTCTTGCCGGGGAGCTGTTTTTT
J: TRBJ2-7; V: TRBV12-3/TRBV12-4; D: -; size: few; CDR3: CASSHQGEPYEQYF; DNA: TGTGCCAGCAGTCATCAAGGGGAGCCTTACGAGCAGTACTTC
J: TRBJ2-7; V: TRBV27; D: -; size: few; CDR3: CASSLEPGLPHEQYF; DNA: TGTGCCAGCAGTTTAGAACCGGGACTTCCTCACGAGCAGTACTTC
J: TRBJ2-2; V: TRBV9; D: -; size: -; CDR3: CASSLFSNVGTGELFF; DNA: TGTGCCAGCAGCCTCTTCAGCAATGTAGGAACCGGGGAGCTGTTTTTT
J: TRBJ2-2; V: TRBV20-1; D: -; size: -; CDR3: CSARTVSNTGELFF; DNA: TGCAGTGCCAGGACAGTCTCCAACACCGGGGAGCTGTTTTTT
J: TRBJ2-1; V: TRBV6-5; D: -; size: -; CDR3: CASSYNQGLFYNEQFF; DNA: TGTGCCAGCAGCTACAATCAGGGGCTATTCTACAATGAGCAGTTCTTC
J: TRBJ2-5; V: TRBV5-4; D: TRBD1; size: -; CDR3: CASSFTGGETQYF; DNA: TGTGCCAGCAGTTTTACAGGGGGAGAGACCCAGTACTTC
J: TRBJ1-5; V: TRBV27; D: TRBD1; size: many; CDR3: CASSPRSGKTGLLQPQHF; DNA: TGTGCCAGCAGTCCGAGGAGTGGAAAGACAGGGTTGCTTCAGCCCCAGCATTTT
J: TRBJ2-1; V: TRBV6-5; D: TRBD1; size: -; CDR3: CASSQGVWAYNEQFF; DNA: TGTGCCAGCAGCCAGGGGGTTTGGGCCTACAATGAGCAGTTCTTC
J: TRBJ1-2; V: TRBV6-1; D: -; size: many; CDR3: CASSEAGRTNYGYTF; DNA: TGTGCCAGCAGTGAAGCCGGCAGAACTAACTATGGCTACACCTTC
J: TRBJ1-6; V: TRBV10-3; D: -; size: -; CDR3: CAISESGGTPNSPLHF; DNA: TGTGCCATCAGTGAGTCTGGGGGGACCCCTAATTCACCCCTCCACTTT
J: TRBJ2-2; V: TRBV7-8; D: -; size: few; CDR3: CASSVRGGSYTGELFF; DNA: TGTGCCAGCAGCGTTAGGGGAGGTAGTTACACCGGGGAGCTGTTTTTT
J: TRBJ1-5; V: TRBV5-4; D: -; size: -; CDR3: CASSLGGSGSNQPQHF; DNA: TGTGCCAGCAGCTTGGGGGGCTCGGGAAGCAATCAGCCCCAGCATTTT
J: TRBJ2-1; V: TRBV6-4; D: -; size: -; CDR3: CASSRSPRGLSYNEQFF; DNA: TGTGCCAGCAGTAGGAGCCCCCGGGGGCTCTCCTACAATGAGCAGTTCTTC
J: TRBJ1-2; V: TRBV27; D: -; size: -; CDR3: CASSFRVDYGYTF; DNA: TGTGCCAGCAGTTTCAGGGTAGACTATGGCTACACCTTC
J: TRBJ1-2; V: TRBV28; D: -; size: -; CDR3: CASSFGGVGYTF; DNA: TGTGCCAGCAGTTTTGGCGGGGTAGGCTACACCTTC